The 17 T cell receptor beta chains below come from one sample, sequenced in a study of cytomegalovirus exposure and HLA in healthy donors. PCR used 60 Vbeta primers and 13 Jbeta primers. Sequencing was performed with immunoSEQ multiplex PCR; in TCRdb, only in-frame clones are kept and a portion is missing. The sample records approximately 250,000 clones, around 80% being singletons. The sequencing input was PBMCs. These receptors were collected from a boy aged 5-17 years in good health and CMV-seronegative.

The chain is built from TRBV9 and TRBJ2-7; 7 bases line up with TRBD2. The CDR3 length is 14 residues. Germline CDR1 SGDLS, CDR2 YYNGEE. J gave up 4 bases and V 4 bases, and 8 bases lay outside the gene matches. The CDR3 region is CASSPRGGLYEQYF. The CDR3 bases are TGTGCCAGCAGCCCGAGGGGAGGGCTGTACGAGCAGTACTTC.

V gene TRBV7-9 combines with J gene TRBJ2-1; 8 bases match TRBD2. Per the germline V gene, CDR1 is SEHNR and CDR2 is FQNEAQ (reference sequence). CDR3 length: 18 residues. V was clipped by 4 bases and J by 0 bases; unmatched bases: 11. CDR3: CASSSKYKAGGSYNEQFF. CDR3 coding DNA: TGTGCCAGCAGCTCGAAATATAAGGCGGGGGGCTCCTACAATGAGCAGTTCTTC. Filled out from reference TRBV7-9 and TRBJ2-1, the complete variable domain reads DTGVSQNPRHKITKRGQNVTFRCDPISEHNRLYWYRQTLGQGPEFLTYFQNEAQLEKSRLLSDRFSAERPKGSFSTLEIQRTEQGDSAMYLCASSSKYKAGGSYNEQFFGPGTRLTVL.

The chain couples TRBV30 to TRBJ1-2, with a weak D call TRBD1 (5 bases). Trimming removed 1 base from V and 7 bases from J, with 7 bases in between. This CDR3 contains 11 residues. CDR1 is GTSNPN, CDR2 SVGIG, per germline (reference sequence). The CDR3 reads CAWSGGGGYTF. CDR3 bases: TGTGCCTGGAGTGGCGGGGGTGGCTACACCTTC.

V gene TRBV7-6 combines with J gene TRBJ2-1; a possible D gene is TRBD2 (6 bases). The CDR3 spans 15 residues. Germline V gene lookup returns CDR1 SGHVS and CDR2 FNYEAQ. V lost 4 bases, J lost 7 bases, and 17 bases lay in between. The CDR3 DNA reads as TGTGCCAGCAGCTCTTCTAGCGCCCTACGGAATGAGCAGTTCTTC. This translates into CASSSSSALRNEQFF.

The genes are TRBV5-4 and TRBJ2-2, with TRBD2 matching 9 bases. From germline, CDR1 is SGHNT and CDR2 YYREEE (reference sequence). The junction had 2 bases not matched to a gene; V was cut back by 0 bases and J by 5 bases. The CDR3 loop spans 15 amino acids. CDR3 residues: CASSLVAGATGELFF. The DNA for the CDR3 is TGTGCCAGCAGCTTGGTAGCGGGAGCGACCGGGGAGCTGTTTTTT.

The V and J genes are TRBV11-3 and TRBJ2-7; 11 positions match TRBD2. Germline values: CDR1 SGHNT, CDR2 YENEEA. CDR3 length: 15 residues. The J segment lost 7 bases and the V segment lost 7 bases, leaving 12 bases of the junction unmatched. CDR3 bases: TGTGCCAGCAATGCAAGGGGGCCTAGCGGGAGGGAGCAGTACTTC. Its protein is CASNARGPSGREQYF.

This chain uses TRBV11-2 with TRBJ2-1; 11 bases fit TRBD2. The CDR3 runs 15 residues. Germline V gene lookup returns CDR1 SGHAT and CDR2 FQNNGV. V lost 5 bases and J lost 7; bases outside the gene matches: 7. DNA for the CDR3: TGTGCCAGCAGCCCACCGGGACTAGCGGATAATGAGCAGTTCTTC. This encodes CASSPPGLADNEQFF. Variable domain in full (rest from reference TRBV11-2 and TRBJ2-1): EAGVAQSPRYKIIEKRQSVAFWCNPISGHATLYWYQQILGQGPKLLIQFQNNGVVDDSQLPKDRFSAERLKGVDSTLKIQPAKLEDSAVYLCASSPPGLADNEQFFGPGTRLTVL.

The CDR3 region has the DNA TGTGCCAGCAGTGAATACCCGGGGGACGTTTATGGCTACACCTTC. This encodes CASSEYPGDVYGYTF. The chain employs TRBV25-1 and TRBJ1-2, with D maybe TRBD1 (5 bases). This CDR3 has 15 residues. V lost 0 bases, J lost 5 bases, and 13 bases lay in between. The germline CDR1 and CDR2 sequences are MGHDK and SYGVNS.

The rearrangement uses TRBV30 and TRBJ2-1; 7 bases line up with TRBD2. CDR1 is GTSNPN, CDR2 SVGIG, per germline (reference sequence). J lost 1 base, V lost 1 base, and 10 bases had no gene match. The CDR3 loop spans 17 amino acids. Here the CDR3 reads CAWSAIPPGGSYNEQFF. CDR3 nucleotide sequence: TGTGCCTGGAGTGCCATTCCTCCGGGGGGTTCCTACAATGAGCAGTTCTTC.

This chain connects TRBV7-8 to TRBJ2-1; D is ambiguous. CDR1 is SGHVS, CDR2 FQNEAQ, per germline. Trimming pared 3 bases from V and 8 bases from J, leaving 5 bases between. This CDR3 region has 11 residues. CDR3 nucleotides: TGTGCCAGCAGCTTTTTCGATGAGCAGTTCTTC. It yields the protein CASSFFDEQFF.

The rearrangement links TRBV9 to TRBJ2-1, with a tentative D call TRBD1 (5 bases). The V gene lost 4 bases and the J gene lost 7 bases, with 9 bases spanning the gap. The CDR3 length is 12 residues. Germline V gene data show CDR1 as SGDLS and CDR2 as YYNGEE. DNA for the CDR3: TGTGCCAGCAGCCCTCGACAGAATGAGCAGTTCTTC. It specifies CASSPRQNEQFF. Using reference TRBV9 and TRBJ2-1 for the parts outside the CDR3, the full variable domain is DSGVTQTPKHLITATGQRVTLRCSPRSGDLSVYWYQQSLDQGLQFLIQYYNGEERAKGNILERFSAQQFPDLHSELNLSSLELGDSALYFCASSPRQNEQFFGPGTRLTVL.

The V gene is TRBV14, the J gene TRBJ1-1, with D uncertain. V lost 1 base to trimming and J lost 11 bases, with 14 bases between them. CDR3 size: 13 residues. The germline V gene has CDR1 SGHDN and CDR2 FVKESK. CDR3 amino acids: CASSQAVTTGAFF. The DNA for the CDR3 is TGTGCCAGCAGCCAAGCGGTTACGACGGGGGCTTTCTTT.

In this sample, this clone turned up a few times. V gene TRBV6-1 combines with J gene TRBJ1-1, with D possibly TRBD1 on 6 matching bases. Germline V gene data show CDR1 as MNHNS and CDR2 as SASEGT. V was trimmed by 3 bases and J by 0 bases, leaving 11 bases between them. This CDR3 comprises 15 residues. CDR3 loop: CASSDRGALNTEAFF. In DNA, the CDR3 is TGTGCCAGCAGTGACAGGGGTGCCTTGAACACTGAAGCTTTCTTT.

V gene TRBV19 combines with J gene TRBJ1-5; D is ambiguous. The germline gives CDR1 LNHDA, CDR2 SQIVND (reference sequence). The CDR3 is 13 amino acids. Trimming removed 7 bases from V and 3 bases from J, with 10 bases in between. The DNA of the CDR3 is TGTGCCAGTACCGCGGAAAACAATCAGCCCCAGCATTTT. Protein sequence: CASTAENNQPQHF.

This clone was counted once. The gene calls are TRBV7-9 and TRBJ2-2, with TRBD1 identical over 8 bases. This CDR3 contains 14 residues. The germline V gene encodes CDR1 SEHNR and CDR2 FQNEAQ (reference sequence). The J segment lost 7 bases and the V segment lost 5 bases, leaving 6 bases of the junction unmatched. CDR3 bases: TGTGCCAGCAGCGGCGGACAGGGCTACGGGGAGCTGTTTTTT. This gives the protein CASSGGQGYGELFF.

This clone was observed a single time. V gene TRBV7-2 combines with J gene TRBJ1-1; D possibly corresponds to TRBD1 (5 bases). Deletions cut 3 bases from V and 3 bases from J, with 17 bases between. This CDR3 has 16 amino acids. The V gene's germline CDR1 is SGHTA and CDR2 FQGNSA. The CDR3: CASSFPRGASYTEAFF. Written as DNA, the CDR3 is TGTGCCAGCAGCTTCCCCCGTGGGGCCAGCTACACTGAAGCTTTCTTT.

The V and J genes are TRBV6-1 and TRBJ1-1; TRBD1 might be the D (6 bases). With 0 bases removed from V and 2 bases from J, the gap between germline ends came to 16 bases. CDR1 and CDR2 (germline): MNHNS, SASEGT. This CDR3 has 17 amino acids. The CDR3 nucleotides read TGTGCCAGCAGTGAAGCGCAGGGGATAAGGGTCAACACTGAAGCTTTCTTT. Translating gives CASSEAQGIRVNTEAFF.